This T cell receptor (beta chain) was recorded in a study of vaccination effects on CD4 cells after COVID-19 (dated 2022 in TCRdb). Broadly, across the study: Samples were taken from three convalescent patients early (day +14) and late (day +241, +227, +161 respectively) after vaccination. Cultures from other donors in the study were sequenced with the Oncomine TCR Beta short-read assay on an Illumina iSeq 100. The full study included 9 to 10 COVID-19 convalescent patients and several SARS-CoV-2-naive healthy vaccine recipients. SARS-CoV-2 spike-specific CD4+ TCR repertoires were compared before and after mRNA vaccination in COVID-19 convalescent patients and in infection-naive vaccine recipients. Across the study, the median time from the second dose to post-vaccine sampling was 72 days (range 14 to 241).

The library was generated by the immunoSEQ multiplex PCR assay. DNA from the CD4+ T cells that had been cultured and isolated underwent TCR beta CDR3 sequencing. The study's own analysis went as follows. Non-productive TCR sequences were discarded, and reads were trimmed to the CDR3 region, with only CDR3s of 7 or more amino acids retained. The MANAFEST web app was used to pick out antigen-specific clonotypes by comparing their expansion in peptide wells with that in reference cultures. Positive clones required FDR<0.05 expansion versus reference and all other wells, odds ratio above 5, and frequency above 0.1% in two replicate wells. Cross-reactive clonotypes were defined as significantly expanded in SARS-CoV-2 spike wells and in at least one common cold coronavirus spike condition. Levenshtein distance calculated with the stringdist R package was used to assess CDR3 similarity, and unrooted trees were constructed with ape in R 3.6.1. The clones in this table, taken by TCRdb from immuneACCESS, are in-frame only. Not every clone is retained; where verified, under half of the shortfall comes from an unresolved V gene, and the cause of the rest is unknown. The V and J calls and clone size are taken from that table; D and trimming were inferred from the DNA. The sample records around 15,000 clones, approximately 82% of which are singletons. The ten largest make up approximately 20% of the sample.

In the ViraFEST assay, PBMC were stimulated with viral peptide pools, and TCR sequencing was then used to find antigen-specific CD4+ T cell clonotypes based on their expansion. After 10 days of culture, CD4+ T cells were isolated with the EasySep CD4+ T cell isolation kit. Convalescent patients had PCR-confirmed SARS-CoV-2 infection between March and December 2020, before Alpha, Beta and Delta variants emerged in the United States. Each participant received two doses of an mRNA SARS-CoV-2 vaccine, either BNT162b2 or mRNA-1273. Around 2.1 million PBMC per well were cultured with approximately 10 ug/ml peptides in IMDM containing approximately 4.5% human AB serum, around 9.7 IU/ml IL-2 and gentamicin. On days 3 and 7, half of the culture medium was replaced with fresh IL-2-containing medium. Unless otherwise noted, each peptide stimulation condition was cultured in triplicate wells. PBMC were separated from whole blood using Ficoll-Paque Plus gradient centrifugation and were then either cryopreserved at -140C or used fresh. The overlapping peptide pools covered the spike proteins of SARS-CoV-2 as well as those of the common cold coronaviruses HCoV-NL63, HCoV-OC43 and HCoV-229E. The QIAamp micro DNA kit was used to extract genomic DNA from the cultured CD4+ T cells.

Study-level results and caveats: Clones induced by infection and clones induced by vaccination both contracted markedly at late timepoints after vaccination, which fits with T cell responses waning over time. Among convalescent patients, the spike-reactive repertoire after vaccination was made up mainly of new vaccine-induced clones that were largely distinct from the clones induced by infection. The study was limited by a small number of convalescent patients, and early post-infection timepoints were lacking.

Note on this clone: The target of this receptor is not known. Base qualities were left out, and no much larger clone turns up one base away.

Trimming removed 6 bases from V and 2 bases from J; the gene matches leave 4 bases unexplained. The CDR3 runs 15 residues from the cysteine to the phenylalanine. The DNA shown is the 45-base CDR3, in frame from base 1. CDR1 and CDR2, per the germline V gene, are SGHTA and FQGNSA. The V and J genes are TRBV7-2 and TRBJ2-3, and 11 junction bases match TRBD2. The sequences come from CD4+ T cells from PBMCs cultured with SARS-CoV-2 spike peptides, collected after COVID-19 vaccination. In the paper's terms, the cell subset or site label means: SARS-CoV-2 spike overlapping peptide pool stimulation. This receptor was taken from a human donor who had a prior SARS-CoV-2 infection. The CDR3 corresponds to CASSWTSGLTDTQYF. The nucleotide sequence reads TGTGCCAGCAGTTGGACTAGCGGGCTCACAGATACGCAGTATTTT.